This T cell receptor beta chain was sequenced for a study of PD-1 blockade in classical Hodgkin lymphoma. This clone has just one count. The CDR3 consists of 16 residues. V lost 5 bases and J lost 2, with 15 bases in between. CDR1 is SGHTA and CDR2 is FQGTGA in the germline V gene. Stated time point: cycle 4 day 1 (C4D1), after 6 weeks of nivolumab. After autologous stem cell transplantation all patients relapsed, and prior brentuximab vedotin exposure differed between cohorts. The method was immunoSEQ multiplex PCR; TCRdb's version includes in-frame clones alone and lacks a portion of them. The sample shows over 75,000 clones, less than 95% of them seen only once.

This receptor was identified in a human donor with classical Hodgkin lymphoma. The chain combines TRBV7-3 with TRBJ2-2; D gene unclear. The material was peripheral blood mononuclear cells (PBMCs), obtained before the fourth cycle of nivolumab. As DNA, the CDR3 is TGTGCCAGCAGCCGTACCAACGCGCTAAACACCGGGGAGCTGTTTTTT. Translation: CASSRTNALNTGELFF.